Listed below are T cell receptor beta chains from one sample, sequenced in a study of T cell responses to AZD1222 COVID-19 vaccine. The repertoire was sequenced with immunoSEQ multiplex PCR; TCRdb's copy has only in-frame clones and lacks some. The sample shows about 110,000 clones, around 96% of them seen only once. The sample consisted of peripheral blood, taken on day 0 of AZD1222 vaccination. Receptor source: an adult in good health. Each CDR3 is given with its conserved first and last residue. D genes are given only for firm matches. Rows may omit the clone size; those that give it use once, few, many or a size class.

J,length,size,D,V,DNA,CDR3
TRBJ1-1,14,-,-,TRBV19,TGTGCCAGTAGTCCCTGGGCAGGGAACACTGAAGCTTTCTTT,CASSPWAGNTEAFF
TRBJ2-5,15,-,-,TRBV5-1,TGCGCCAGCAGCTCCCCGAGCACCGGGGGCGAGACCCAGTACTTC,CASSSPSTGGETQYF
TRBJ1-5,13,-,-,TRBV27,TGTGCCAGCAGTTTTCGGGGAGGGCAGCCCCAGCATTTT,CASSFRGGQPQHF
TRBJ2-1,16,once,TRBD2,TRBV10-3,TGTGCCATCAGTGACACTACTAGCGGGGCCAGGGGTGAGCAGTTCTTC,CAISDTTSGARGEQFF
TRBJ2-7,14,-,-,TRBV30,TGTGCCTGGAGTCTCCCACAGGGAAGTCGCGAGCAGTACTTC,CAWSLPQGSREQYF
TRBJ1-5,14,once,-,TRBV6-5,TGTGCCAGCAGTAGGAGGGGGAGCAATCAGCCCCAGCATTTT,CASSRRGSNQPQHF
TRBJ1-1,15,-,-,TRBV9,TGTGCCAGCAGCGTAGGGGGCAGGGATCGCACTGAAGCTTTCTTT,CASSVGGRDRTEAFF
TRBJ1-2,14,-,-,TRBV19,TGTGCCAGTAGTTTCCCCCGGCGCGGAGAGGGCTACACCTTC,CASSFPRRGEGYTF
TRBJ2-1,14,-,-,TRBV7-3,TGTGCCAGCAGCTTAGAATTCGGGCGGGAAGGGCAGTTCTTC,CASSLEFGREGQFF
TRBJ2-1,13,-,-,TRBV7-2,TGTGCCAGCAGCTTCCCTTTAAGGAATGAGCAGTTCTTC,CASSFPLRNEQFF
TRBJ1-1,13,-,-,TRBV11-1,TGTGCCAGCAGCTTAGGGAGTGACACTGAAGCTTTCTTT,CASSLGSDTEAFF
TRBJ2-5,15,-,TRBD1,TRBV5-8,TGTGCCAGCAGCATCTACAGGGGGCATACAGAGACCCAGTACTTC,CASSIYRGHTETQYF
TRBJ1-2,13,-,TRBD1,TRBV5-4,TGTGCCAGCAAGACGGGGACAGGTTACGGCTACACCTTC,CASKTGTGYGYTF